This is a list of T cell receptor beta chains from one sample in a study of blood T cells in healthy people across ages. MiXCR was run by TCRdb on the 5' RACE reads, yielding one entry per CDR3 protein. Of around 800,000 distinct CDR3 sequences in the sample, about a quarter were seen once. These same records also appear under a second study, on T cells of mothers and their children.

Sequencing was done on a sample of blood. The receptors stem from a boy aged 5-17 years in good health. CDR3s leave out the opening cysteine and the closing phenylalanine or tryptophan. Each record gives: V gene, J gene, CDR3 protein.

TRBV29-1	TRBJ1-5	SASGQAGSQPQH
TRBV12-3/TRBV12-4	TRBJ2-1	ASSYVSPRNEQF
TRBV7-2	TRBJ2-5	ASSLNGGQLGGIQY
TRBV2	TRBJ2-2	ARKRGSNTGELF
TRBV7-3	TRBJ1-1	ASSSGDMNTEAF
TRBV2	TRBJ2-5	ASSEGQGTYQETQY
TRBV29-1	TRBJ2-5	SVGRRLQETQY
TRBV2	TRBJ2-1	ASKVDRTY
TRBV7-7	.	ASSLAIGSQGTQY
TRBV30	TRBJ2-7	AWRVGGASEQY
TRBV5-5	TRBJ2-5	ASNRGTAQETQY
TRBV12-3/TRBV12-4	TRBJ2-5	ASSSSGGEAQY
TRBV30	TRBJ1-5	AWSADRDQPQH
TRBV7-9	TRBJ2-1	ASSLKGRGQYNEQF
TRBV6-2/TRBV6-3	TRBJ1-4	ASSTTRTGTNEKLF
TRBV5-4	TRBJ2-3	ASSRTPAHTDTQY
TRBV14	TRBJ2-3	ASSPRNSPTDTQY
TRBV6-1	TRBJ2-5	ASSEAVSGYLKTQY
TRBV7-3	TRBJ2-1	ASSPQFDNEQF
TRBV20-1	TRBJ1-1	SAEVTGGWTEAF
TRBV5-1	TRBJ2-4	ASSLESGRELNIQY